The next 13 T cell receptor beta chains were all read from a single sample in a study of T-cell memory formation after mild COVID-19. TCRdb re-derived calls from the 5' RACE reads in MiXCR, one entry per CDR3 protein. The sample contains about 600,000 distinct CDR3 sequences, roughly 20% of which appear only once. The sequenced sample consisted of PBMCs or a T cell subset sorted from them (not recorded which). The receptors come from an adult woman who had mild COVID-19 (a few samples of this study predate the infection). Cell type and time point are not known.

In this sample, this clonotype turned up a few times. The chain combines TRBV5-1 with TRBJ2-7; 7 bases match TRBD1. The CDR3 is made up of 15 amino acids. Germline V lookup: CDR1 SGHRS, CDR2 YFSETQ. V lost 3 bases to trimming and J lost 0 bases; unmatched junction nucleotides: 6. CDR3: CASSSSGQLSYEQYF. In DNA form, the CDR3 reads TGCGCCAGCAGCTCCTCGGGACAGCTCTCCTACGAGCAGTACTTC.

The rearrangement links TRBV5-5 to TRBJ1-4, with D unclear. Trimming removed 4 bases from V and 5 bases from J, with 3 bases in between. CDR1 is SGHKS and CDR2 is YYEKEE in the germline V gene (reference sequence). The CDR3 runs 11 residues. Here the CDR3 reads CASSRNEKLFF. CDR3 bases: TGTGCCAGCAGCAGAAATGAAAAACTGTTTTTT.

This clonotype appeared a few times. J is TRBJ2-7 and V is TRBV2; TRBD2 is a possible D gene (6 bases). Germline assignment: CDR1 SNHLY and CDR2 FYNNEI. CDR3 length: 15 residues. V lost 4 bases and J lost 6, with 19 bases in between. DNA for the CDR3: TGTGCCAGCAGTGGAGACATAGGGTTAGCGGTCGAGCAGTACTTC. Translated, it gives CASSGDIGLAVEQYF.

V usage is TRBV15 and J usage is TRBJ2-2, with D possibly TRBD1 on 6 matching bases. The CDR3 extends over 15 amino acids. Germline V lookup: CDR1 LNHNV, CDR2 YYDKDF (reference sequence). V was cut by 2 bases and J by 3 bases, with 10 bases left in between. CDR3 in DNA: TGTGCCACCAGCAGACAGGGGATCGACACCGGGGAGCTGTTTTTT. Its translation: CATSRQGIDTGELFF.

In its sample, this clonotype was seen a few times. V usage is TRBV11-3 and J usage is TRBJ2-5; 10 nucleotides agree with TRBD2. Looked up from germline, CDR1 is SGHNT and CDR2 is YENEEA. V gave up 5 bases and J gave up 1 base; unmatched junction bases: 4. This CDR3 is built from 15 residues. The CDR3 region has the DNA TGTGCCAGCAGCACACGACTAGCGGGCCAAGAGACCCAGTACTTC. Translated, it gives CASSTRLAGQETQYF.

The V gene is TRBV7-2, the J gene TRBJ2-3; D may be TRBD2 (6 bases). The CDR3 covers 14 residues. Germline V gene data show CDR1 as SGHTA and CDR2 as FQGNSA. The V and J ends lost 6 bases and 5 bases respectively, with 15 bases between them. The CDR3 sequence is CASSRPGDGDTQYF. DNA of the CDR3: TGTGCCAGCAGTCGCCCGGGGGATGGAGATACGCAGTATTTT.

This clonotype was picked up a small number of times. The chain couples TRBV10-3 to TRBJ2-7; maybe TRBD2 (6 bases). The CDR3 is made up of 16 amino acids. Trimming stripped 6 bases from V and 6 bases from J, with 24 bases between. The germline gives CDR1 ENHRY, CDR2 SYGVKD. CDR3 region: CAISQSDSSGGSEQYF. The CDR3 DNA follows: TGTGCCATCAGCCAGTCTGACAGTTCCGGGGGTTCCGAGCAGTACTTC.

This clonotype was observed a few times. The V gene is TRBV20-1, the J gene TRBJ2-7; D may match TRBD1 or TRBD2 (5 bases each). V lost 5 bases and J 1 base, leaving 12 bases between the germline ends. The CDR3 length is 13 residues. CDR1 and CDR2 from the germline V gene are DFQATT and SNEGSKA (reference sequence). The CDR3 coding sequence is TGCAGTGCTCCGGGACCATTGTCCTACGAGCAGTACTTC. Translating it yields CSAPGPLSYEQYF.

This chain links TRBV7-9 with TRBJ1-4; a weak D match, TRBD1 (6 bases). V was cut by 4 bases and J by 5 bases, with 17 bases left in between. Germline V gives CDR1 SEHNR, CDR2 FQNEAQ (reference sequence). The CDR3 runs to 16 residues. This CDR3 is CASSSGEGVQNEKLFF. CDR3 sequence (DNA): TGTGCCAGCAGCTCCGGCGAGGGGGTTCAAAATGAAAAACTGTTTTTT.

This chain joins TRBV10-3 and TRBJ1-1; D is unclear. The CDR3 extends over 15 amino acids. V gave up 6 bases and J gave up 7 bases, with 21 bases separating them. CDR1 is ENHRY, CDR2 SYGVKD, per germline. The chain's CDR3 is CAISQVVGSSFEAFF. CDR3 nucleotide sequence: TGTGCCATCAGCCAGGTGGTAGGCTCCTCCTTTGAAGCTTTCTTT.

The rearrangement joins TRBV24-1 to TRBJ2-3, with 10 nucleotides matching TRBD2. The CDR3 extends over 16 amino acids. Germline values: CDR1 KGHDR, CDR2 SFDVKD. Germline trimming cut 4 bases from V and 3 bases from J; bases unmatched to any gene: 6. The DNA of the CDR3 is TGTGCCACCAGTGACCCCGGACTAGCGGATACAGATACGCAGTATTTT. Protein: CATSDPGLADTDTQYF.

The chain combines TRBV12-3 or TRBV12-4 with TRBJ1-2, with D possibly matching TRBD1 (6 bases). CDR3 size: 16 residues. The V end lost 0 bases, the J end lost 4 bases, and 15 bases lay between the germline ends. The CDR3 loop is CASSLAGLLGGYGYTF. The CDR3 DNA reads as TGTGCCAGCAGTTTAGCGGGCCTATTAGGGGGCTATGGCTACACCTTC.

This clonotype was detected only a few times. One end of the junction varies from germline; a read error may be responsible. V usage is TRBV12-3 or TRBV12-4 and J usage is TRBJ1-2, with D unresolved. The CDR3 covers 13 residues. Written as DNA, the CDR3 is TGTGCCAGCAGTTTGTCCGAGGTTGGTCAGGTCACTTTC. Translating gives CASSLSEVGQVTF.